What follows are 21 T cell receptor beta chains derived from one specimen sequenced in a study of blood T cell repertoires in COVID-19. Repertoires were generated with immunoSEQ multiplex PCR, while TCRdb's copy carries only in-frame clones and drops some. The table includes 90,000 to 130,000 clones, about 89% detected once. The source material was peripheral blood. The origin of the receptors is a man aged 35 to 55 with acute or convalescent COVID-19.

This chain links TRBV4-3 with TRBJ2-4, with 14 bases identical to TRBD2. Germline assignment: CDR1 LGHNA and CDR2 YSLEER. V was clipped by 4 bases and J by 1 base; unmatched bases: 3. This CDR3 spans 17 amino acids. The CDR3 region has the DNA TGCGCCAGCAGCCCCCGGACTAGCGGGGGGGCCAAAAACATTCAGTACTTC. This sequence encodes CASSPRTSGGAKNIQYF.

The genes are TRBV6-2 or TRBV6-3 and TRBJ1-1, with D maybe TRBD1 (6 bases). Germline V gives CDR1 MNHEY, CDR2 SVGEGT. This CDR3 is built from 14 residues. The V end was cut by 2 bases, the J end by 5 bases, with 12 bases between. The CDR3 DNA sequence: TGTGCCAGCAGTTACGACAGGACGGGAACTGAAGCTTTCTTT. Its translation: CASSYDRTGTEAFF.

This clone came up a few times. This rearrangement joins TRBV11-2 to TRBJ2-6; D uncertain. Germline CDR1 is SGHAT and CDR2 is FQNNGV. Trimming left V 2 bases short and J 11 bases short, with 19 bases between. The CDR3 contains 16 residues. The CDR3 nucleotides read TGTGCCAGCAGCTTATTGCTAGATCCCAACCCCGACGTCCTGACTTTC. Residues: CASSLLLDPNPDVLTF. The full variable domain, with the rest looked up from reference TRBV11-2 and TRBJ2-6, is EAGVAQSPRYKIIEKRQSVAFWCNPISGHATLYWYQQILGQGPKLLIQFQNNGVVDDSQLPKDRFSAERLKGVDSTLKIQPAKLEDSAVYLCASSLLLDPNPDVLTFGAGSRLTVL.

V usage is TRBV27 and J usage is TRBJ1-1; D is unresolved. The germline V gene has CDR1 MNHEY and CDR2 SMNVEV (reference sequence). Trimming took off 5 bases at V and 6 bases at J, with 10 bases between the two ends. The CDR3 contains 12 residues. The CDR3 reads CASSGMRAEAFF. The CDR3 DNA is TGTGCCAGCAGTGGGATGAGGGCTGAAGCTTTCTTT.

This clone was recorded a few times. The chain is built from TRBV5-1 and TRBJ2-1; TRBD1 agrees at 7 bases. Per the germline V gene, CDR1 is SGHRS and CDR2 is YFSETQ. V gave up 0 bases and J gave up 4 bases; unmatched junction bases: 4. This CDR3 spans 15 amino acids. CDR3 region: CASSLGGTEYNEQFF. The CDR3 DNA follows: TGCGCCAGCAGCTTGGGAGGGACAGAATACAATGAGCAGTTCTTC.

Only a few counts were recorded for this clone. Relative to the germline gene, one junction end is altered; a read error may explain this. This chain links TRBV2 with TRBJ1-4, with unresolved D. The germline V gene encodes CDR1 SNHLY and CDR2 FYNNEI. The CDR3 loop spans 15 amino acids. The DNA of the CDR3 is TGTGCCAGCAGTGAACAAGAGGTTTCTAACGAAAAACTGTTTTTT. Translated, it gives CASSEQEVSNEKLFF. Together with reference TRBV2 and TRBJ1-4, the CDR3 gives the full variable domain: EPEVTQTPSHQVTQMGQEVILRCVPISNHLYFYWYRQILGQKVEFLVSFYNNEISEKSEIFDDQFSVERPDGSNFTLKIRSTKLEDSAMYFCASSEQEVSNEKLFFGSGTQLSVL.

For the CDR3, the DNA is TGCGCCAGCAGCGCACTAGCGGGAGGCGGTACCGGGGAGCTGTTTTTT. Amino acid sequence: CASSALAGGGTGELFF. This rearrangement joins TRBV5-1 to TRBJ2-2; the match to TRBD2 covers 12 bases. The CDR3 length is 16 residues. Losses at the gene ends were 4 bases for V and 5 bases for J; bases not matched to a gene: 6. CDR1 and CDR2 (germline): SGHRS, YFSETQ.

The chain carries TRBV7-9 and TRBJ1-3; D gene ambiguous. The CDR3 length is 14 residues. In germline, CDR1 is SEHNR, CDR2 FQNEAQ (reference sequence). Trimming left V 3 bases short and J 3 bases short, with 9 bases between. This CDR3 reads CASSFGGFGNTIYF. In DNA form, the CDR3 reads TGTGCCAGCAGCTTCGGTGGTTTTGGAAACACCATATATTTT. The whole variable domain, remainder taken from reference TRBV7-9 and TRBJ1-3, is DTGVSQNPRHKITKRGQNVTFRCDPISEHNRLYWYRQTLGQGPEFLTYFQNEAQLEKSRLLSDRFSAERPKGSFSTLEIQRTEQGDSAMYLCASSFGGFGNTIYFGEGSWLTVV.

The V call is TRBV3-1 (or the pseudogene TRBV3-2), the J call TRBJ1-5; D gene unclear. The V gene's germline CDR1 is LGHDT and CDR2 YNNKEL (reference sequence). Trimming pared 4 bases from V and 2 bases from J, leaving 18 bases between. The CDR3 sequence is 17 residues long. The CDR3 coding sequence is TGTGCCAGCAGCCTAAGCCACAGCTTGAGGGGCAATCAGCCCCAGCATTTT. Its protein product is CASSLSHSLRGNQPQHF.

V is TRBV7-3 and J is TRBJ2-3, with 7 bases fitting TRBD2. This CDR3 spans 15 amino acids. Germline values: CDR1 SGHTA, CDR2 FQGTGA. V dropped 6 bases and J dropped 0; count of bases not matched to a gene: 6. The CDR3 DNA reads TGTGCCAGCAGGTTGGGCGGGGGTAGCACAGATACGCAGTATTTT. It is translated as CASRLGGGSTDTQYF.

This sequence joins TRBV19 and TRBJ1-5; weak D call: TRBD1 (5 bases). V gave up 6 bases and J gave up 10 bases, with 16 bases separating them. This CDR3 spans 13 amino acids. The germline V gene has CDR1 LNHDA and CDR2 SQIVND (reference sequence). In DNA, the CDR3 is TGTGCCAGTAGAGGGGCAGGTCAGGGACCCCAGCATTTT. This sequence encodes CASRGAGQGPQHF. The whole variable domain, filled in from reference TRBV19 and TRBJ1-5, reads DGGITQSPKYLFRKEGQNVTLSCEQNLNHDAMYWYRQDPGQGLRLIYYSQIVNDFQKGDIAEGYSVSREKKESFPLTVTSAQKNPTAFYLCASRGAGQGPQHFGDGTRLSIL.

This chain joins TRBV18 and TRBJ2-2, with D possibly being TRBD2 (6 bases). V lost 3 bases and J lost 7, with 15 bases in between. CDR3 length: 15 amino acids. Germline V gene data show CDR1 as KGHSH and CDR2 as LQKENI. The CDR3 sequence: CASSPYTEGGGELFF. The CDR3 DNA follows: TGTGCCAGCTCACCCTATACCGAGGGAGGCGGGGAGCTGTTTTTT.

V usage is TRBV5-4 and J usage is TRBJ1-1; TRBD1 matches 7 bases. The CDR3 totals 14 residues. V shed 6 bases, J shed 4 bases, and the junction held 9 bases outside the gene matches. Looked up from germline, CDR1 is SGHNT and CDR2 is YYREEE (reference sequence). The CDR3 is CASKGPGQSTEAFF. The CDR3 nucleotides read TGTGCCAGCAAGGGACCGGGACAGTCCACTGAAGCTTTCTTT.

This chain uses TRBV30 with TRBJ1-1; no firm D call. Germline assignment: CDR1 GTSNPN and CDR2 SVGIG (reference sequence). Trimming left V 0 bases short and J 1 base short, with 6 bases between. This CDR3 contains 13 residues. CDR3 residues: CAWSVNRNTEAFF. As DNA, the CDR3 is TGTGCCTGGAGTGTAAATAGGAACACTGAAGCTTTCTTT.

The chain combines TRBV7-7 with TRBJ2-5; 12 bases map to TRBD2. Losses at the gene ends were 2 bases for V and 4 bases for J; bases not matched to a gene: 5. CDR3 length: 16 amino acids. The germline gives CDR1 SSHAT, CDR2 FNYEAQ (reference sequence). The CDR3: CASSLRTSGKSETQYF. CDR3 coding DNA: TGTGCCAGCAGCTTACGGACTAGCGGGAAATCAGAGACCCAGTACTTC.

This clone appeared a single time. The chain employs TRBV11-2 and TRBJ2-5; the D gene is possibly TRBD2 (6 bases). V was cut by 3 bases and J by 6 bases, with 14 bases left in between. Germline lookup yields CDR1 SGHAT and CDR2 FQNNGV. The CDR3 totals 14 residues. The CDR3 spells CASSLVGGEKTQYF. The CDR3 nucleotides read TGTGCCAGCAGCTTGGTTGGCGGGGAAAAGACCCAGTACTTC. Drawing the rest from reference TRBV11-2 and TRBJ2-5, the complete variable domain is EAGVAQSPRYKIIEKRQSVAFWCNPISGHATLYWYQQILGQGPKLLIQFQNNGVVDDSQLPKDRFSAERLKGVDSTLKIQPAKLEDSAVYLCASSLVGGEKTQYFGPGTRLLVL.

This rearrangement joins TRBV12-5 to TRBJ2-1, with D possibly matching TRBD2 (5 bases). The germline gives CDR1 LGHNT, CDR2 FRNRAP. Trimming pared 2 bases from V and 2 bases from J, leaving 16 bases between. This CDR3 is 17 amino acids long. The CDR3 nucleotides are TGTGCTAGTGGTTTGCCCCGCTCAGCGGCAGCCTACAATGAGCAGTTCTTC. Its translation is CASGLPRSAAAYNEQFF.

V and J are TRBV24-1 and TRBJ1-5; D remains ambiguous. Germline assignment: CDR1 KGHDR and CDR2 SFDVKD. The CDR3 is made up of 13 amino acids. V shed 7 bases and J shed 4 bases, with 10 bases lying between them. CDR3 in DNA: TGTGCCACCAGCGACGGGGTGAATCAGCCCCAGCATTTT. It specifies CATSDGVNQPQHF.

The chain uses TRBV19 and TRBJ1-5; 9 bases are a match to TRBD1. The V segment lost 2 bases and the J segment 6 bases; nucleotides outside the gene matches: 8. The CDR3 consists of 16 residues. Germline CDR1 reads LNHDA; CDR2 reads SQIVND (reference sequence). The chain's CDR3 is CASSIRDREFGQPQHF. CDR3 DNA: TGTGCCAGTAGTATACGGGACAGGGAATTTGGTCAGCCCCAGCATTTT.

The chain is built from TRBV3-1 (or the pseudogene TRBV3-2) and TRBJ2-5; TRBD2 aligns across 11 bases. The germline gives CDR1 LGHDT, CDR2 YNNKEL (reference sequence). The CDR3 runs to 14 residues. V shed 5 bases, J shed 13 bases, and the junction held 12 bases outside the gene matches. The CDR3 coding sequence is TGTGCCAGCAGCTACAAGGGCATTAGCGGGGGGGTGTACTTC. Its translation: CASSYKGISGGVYF.

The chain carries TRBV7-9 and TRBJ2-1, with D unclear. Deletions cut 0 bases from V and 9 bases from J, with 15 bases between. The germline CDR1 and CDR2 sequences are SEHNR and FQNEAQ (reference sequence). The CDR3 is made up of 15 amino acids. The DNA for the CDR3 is TGTGCCAGCAGCTTAGCAGTTCGTTTTACCGGTGAGCAGTTCTTC. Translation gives CASSLAVRFTGEQFF.